Following are 8 T cell receptor beta chains from one sample sequenced in a study of blood T cell repertoires in COVID-19. Repertoires were generated with immunoSEQ multiplex PCR, while TCRdb's copy carries only in-frame clones and drops some. Of under 60,000 clones listed, about 92% are singletons. The specimen was peripheral blood. The receptors originated from a human donor in a cohort sampled during active COVID-19.

This clone was seen just once. The rearrangement uses TRBV6-5 and TRBJ2-1; TRBD1 matches 10 bases. Germline trimming cut 6 bases from V and 7 bases from J; bases unmatched to any gene: 9. Germline CDR1 MNHEY, CDR2 SVGAGI. This CDR3 comprises 15 residues. The CDR3, as DNA: TGTGCCAGCAGCTCCCGCGGGACAGGGGAGAATGAGCAGTTCTTC. Protein product: CASSSRGTGENEQFF.

CDR3 DNA: TGTGCCAGCAGCCCCGCGGCGGGACTAGCGGGAACAGATACGCAGTATTTT. This codes for CASSPAAGLAGTDTQYF. The chain is built from TRBV5-6 and TRBJ2-3; 13 nucleotides agree with TRBD2. This CDR3 comprises 17 residues. Germline V gene sequence: CDR1 SGHDT, CDR2 YYEEEE. With V trimmed by 4 bases and J by 3 bases, 8 bases remained unmatched.

This chain connects TRBV3-1 (or the pseudogene TRBV3-2) to TRBJ1-5, with TRBD1 matching over 9 bases. The V segment lost 2 bases and the J segment 4 bases; nucleotides outside the gene matches: 6. The CDR3 is made up of 16 amino acids. The germline CDR1 and CDR2 sequences are LGHDT and YNNKEL (reference sequence). The CDR3: CASSQSLGTGNQPQHF. The CDR3 region has the DNA TGTGCCAGCAGCCAAAGTCTAGGGACAGGGAATCAGCCCCAGCATTTT.

The rearrangement links TRBV4-2 to TRBJ1-5, with a possible D match to TRBD1 (5 bases). CDR3 length equals 14 residues. The V end lost 5 bases, the J end lost 0 bases, and 8 bases lay between the germline ends. CDR1 and CDR2 from the germline V gene are LGHNA and YNFKEQ. DNA of the CDR3: TGTGCCAGCAGCAAGACAGCTAGCAATCAGCCCCAGCATTTT. Amino acids: CASSKTASNQPQHF.

The chain couples TRBV19 to TRBJ2-5; 8 nucleotides agree with TRBD1. Germline values: CDR1 LNHDA, CDR2 SQIVND (reference sequence). The CDR3 covers 15 residues. V shed 5 bases and J 5 bases; nucleotides not matched to a gene: 10. In DNA, the CDR3 is TGTGCCAGTAGTGCCCGACAGGGGTTGTTGGAGACCCAGTACTTC. This sequence encodes CASSARQGLLETQYF.

This clone has just one count. The chain employs TRBV14 and TRBJ2-7; 13 nucleotides line up with TRBD2. The CDR3 is 15 residues long. CDR1 is SGHDN, CDR2 FVKESK, per germline. Unmatched junction bases numbered 4, after V lost 4 bases and J lost 4 bases. The CDR3 DNA reads TGTGCCAGCAGCCTCGGGACTAGCGGGAATTACGAGCAGTACTTC. As protein: CASSLGTSGNYEQYF.

The CDR3 DNA follows: TGCAGCGTTGAACGGGGTCGATTCACAGATACGCAGTATTTT. Translating it yields CSVERGRFTDTQYF. The chain links TRBV29-1 to TRBJ2-3; D may be TRBD2 (5 bases). This CDR3 is 14 amino acids long. With 2 bases removed from V and 2 bases from J, the gap between germline ends came to 11 bases. Germline assignment: CDR1 SQVTM and CDR2 ANQGSEA.

In the case of this clone: The same CDR3 can be traced to other DNA sequences in this sample. This chain connects TRBV6-5 to TRBJ1-2; D is undetermined. This CDR3 region has 13 residues. CDR1 is MNHEY, CDR2 SVGAGI, per germline. Deletions cut 2 bases from V and 2 bases from J, with 6 bases between. This chain's CDR3 is CASSYGRNYGYTF. The CDR3 coding sequence is TGTGCCAGCAGTTACGGCAGGAACTATGGCTACACCTTC.